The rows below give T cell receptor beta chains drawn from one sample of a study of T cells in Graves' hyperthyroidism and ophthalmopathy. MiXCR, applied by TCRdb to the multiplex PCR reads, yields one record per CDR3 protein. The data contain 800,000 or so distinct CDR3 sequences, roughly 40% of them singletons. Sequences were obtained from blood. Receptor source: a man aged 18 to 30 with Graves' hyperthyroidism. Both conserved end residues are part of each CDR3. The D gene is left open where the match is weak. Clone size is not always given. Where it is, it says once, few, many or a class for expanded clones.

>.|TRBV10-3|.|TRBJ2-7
CASSEGMTYEQYF
TGTGCCAGCAGTGAAGGTATGACCTACGAGCAGTACTTC
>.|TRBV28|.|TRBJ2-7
CATVYAREQYF
TGTGCCACCGTATACGCGCGCGAGCAGTACTTC
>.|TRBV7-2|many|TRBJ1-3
CASSLEPSNTIYF
TGTGCCAGCAGCTTAGAACCATCGAACACCATATATTTT
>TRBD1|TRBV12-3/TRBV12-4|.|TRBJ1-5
CASSGTGTGYPPQHF
TGTGCCAGCAGTGGCACCGGGACAGGCTACCCGCCCCAGCATTTT
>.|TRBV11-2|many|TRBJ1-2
CASSLEGAPNYGYTF
TGTGCCAGCAGCTTAGAGGGGGCCCCTAACTATGGCTACACCTTC
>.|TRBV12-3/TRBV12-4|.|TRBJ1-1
CASSLGGGFEAFF
TGTGCCAGCAGCTTGGGTGGGGGCTTCGAAGCTTTCTTT
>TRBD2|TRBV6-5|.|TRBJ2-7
CASSYGTSGTEQYF
TGTGCCAGCAGTTACGGGACTAGCGGGACCGAGCAGTACTTC
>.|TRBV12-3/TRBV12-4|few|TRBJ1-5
CASRNSGRENAQPQHF
TGTGCCAGCAGGAATTCGGGACGGGAAAACGCGCAGCCCCAGCATTTT
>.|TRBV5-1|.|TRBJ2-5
CASSLVDSTQYF
TGCGCCAGCAGCTTGGTTGACTCGACCCAGTACTTC
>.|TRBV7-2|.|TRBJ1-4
CASSSQGLGEKLFF
TGTGCCAGCAGCTCCCAGGGCTTGGGTGAAAAACTGTTTTTT
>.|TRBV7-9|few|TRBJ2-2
CASLPREAYTGELFF
TGTGCCAGCTTGCCTAGGGAAGCGTACACCGGGGAGCTGTTTTTT
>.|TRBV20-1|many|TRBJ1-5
CSASGNSNQPQHF
TGCAGTGCTAGCGGGAATAGCAATCAGCCCCAGCATTTT
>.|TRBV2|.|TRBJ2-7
CASSDGGATYEQYF
TGTGCCAGCAGTGATGGAGGGGCCACCTACGAGCAGTACTTC
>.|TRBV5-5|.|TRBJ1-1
CASSWARGGEAFF
TGTGCCAGCAGCTGGGCGAGGGGCGGTGAAGCTTTCTTT
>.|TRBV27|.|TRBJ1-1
CASSLLNSVEAFF
TGTGCCAGCAGTTTACTAAACAGCGTCGAAGCTTTCTTT
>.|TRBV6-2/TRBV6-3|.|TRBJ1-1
CASSWPPNTEAFF
TGTGCCAGCAGTTGGCCGCCAAACACTGAAGCTTTCTTT
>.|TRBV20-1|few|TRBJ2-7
CSASRGSYEQYF
TGCAGTGCGAGCAGGGGCTCCTACGAGCAGTACTTC
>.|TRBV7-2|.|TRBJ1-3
CASSVQGLYGNTIYF
TGTGCCAGCAGTGTACAGGGCCTATATGGAAACACCATATATTTT
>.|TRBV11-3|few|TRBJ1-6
CASSLHRENSPLHF
TGTGCCAGCAGCCTGCACAGGGAAAATTCACCCCTCCACTTT
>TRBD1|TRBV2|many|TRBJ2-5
CASSVTGGWETQYF
TGTGCCAGCAGTGTGACAGGGGGCTGGGAGACCCAGTACTTC
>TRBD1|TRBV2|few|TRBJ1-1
CASRGQGMGTEAFF
TGTGCCAGCAGAGGACAGGGGATGGGGACTGAAGCTTTCTTT
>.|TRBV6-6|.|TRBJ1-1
CASSYYGSHTEAFF
TGTGCCAGCAGTTACTACGGCAGCCACACTGAAGCTTTCTTT
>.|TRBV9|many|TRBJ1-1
CASSVGGYAEAFF
TGTGCCAGCAGCGTAGGAGGGTACGCTGAAGCTTTCTTT